This TCR beta chain was sequenced for a study of blood T cell repertoires in COVID-19. As for the study in general: T cells, B-cell-depleted T cells, or PBMCs provided the cDNA or gDNA that served as material.

Donors in Cohort 3 who had recovered were those with two negative PCRs, healthcare professional clearance, or resolution of their symptoms. The CDR3 is made up of 14 amino acids. Germline CDR1 MDHEN, CDR2 SYDVKM. V was cut by 2 bases and J by 6 bases, with 14 bases left in between. Clones were sequenced by immunoSEQ multiplex PCR, and TCRdb holds only the in-frame ones, with some missing. This sample has fewer than 500,000 clones, with roughly nine tenths found just once. The chain recombines TRBV28 with TRBJ2-7; a weak D match, TRBD1 (6 bases). The sequenced material came from PBMCs or T cells enriched from blood (not recorded which). The TCR originated in a man aged 30 to 45 who had recovered from COVID-19. The CDR3: CASSLPGQFREQYF. The CDR3 nucleotides read TGTGCCAGCAGTTTACCCGGACAGTTCCGCGAGCAGTACTTC.